Included here is one T cell receptor beta chain sequence, with context. Its antigen is still unknown. Base quality data are lacking; no much larger clone is found one base away. The sample comes from a study of shared clonotypes between healthy human individuals (dated by TCRdb to the early 2020s). Study-level background: Three men and a couple of women, aged 18 to 49 years, made up the cohort. Per donor, three plates each were used for CD4 naive and CD4 memory, two for CD8 naive, and one for CD8 memory. To estimate repertoire size and how much clonotypes are shared between individuals, the study performed deep sequencing of blood TCR repertoires from roughly five healthy adults. To increase sequencing depth and limit assay-specific biases, different laboratories used diverse techniques to prepare libraries and sequence TCR repertoires. Each donor's leukapheresis produced roughly between roughly 0.85 and 10 billion PBMCs.

Using the deep immunoSEQ assay, TCR CDR3 regions were amplified from genomic DNA by multiplex PCR. Genomic DNA extracted from each cell subset was distributed evenly over all wells of several immunoSEQ 96-well plates, and each plate served as one replicate. For sorted subsets, each replicate PCR was loaded with about 0.2 ug genomic DNA, equivalent to 30,000 or so T cell genomes. Purified libraries were quantified with a Qubit 3.0 fluorometer, sized on a Bioanalyzer 2100, and re-quantified with the KAPA Library Quantification kit. A separate single-read 150-cycle Illumina NextSeq 550 flow cell was used to sequence each immunoSEQ 96-well plate. As for the authors' bioinformatics: Because the immunoSEQ output included only junctional sequences and no quality scores, the filtering could not be the same as the filtering used for full-length reads. Sequences were annotated with PyIR, a Python wrapper for IgBLAST v1.9, using IMGT germline references to assign V/J genes and CDR3. Any read was removed if the V/J assignment was weak (E-value above 1e-6), the CDR3 was missing, or the read contained stop codons, out-of-frame junctions, or ambiguous translated residues. V3J clonotypes were defined as sequences sharing an identical inferred V gene, J gene, and CDR3 amino acid sequence. Percentage overlap between repertoires was computed as shared unique clonotypes divided by the size of the smaller repertoire. Three approaches were used to assess repertoire richness: RTK rarefaction, the Chao1 estimator, and Recon v2.1 estimates of unobserved clonotypes. For all TCRbeta clonotypes obtained by the gDNA method from a few donors, generation probabilities were computed with OLGA. Imported from immuneACCESS, the table was reduced by TCRdb to in-frame sequences with V and J called. These copies leave out some clones; in studies compared against another copy, an unresolved V gene accounts for under half, and the cause of the remainder is not known. The DNA gave D and trimming, while V, J and clone size come from that table. The sample has roughly 1,800,000 clones on record, roughly 94% of them singletons. The top ten clonotypes cover roughly 1.2% of the sample.

Paper-wide results and their limitations: Across a handful of donors, roughly 5.1% of naive CD4, approximately 3.6% of naive CD8, approximately 2.5% of memory CD4, and 0.4% of memory CD8 clonotypes were shared. Naive subsets generally had larger estimated clonotype richness than memory subsets did. Compared with non-shared clonotypes, the clonotypes found in all four sorted-subset donors had higher generation probabilities. Even with the large sequencing depth, rarefaction of the sorted-subset datasets indicated that sequencing was incomplete. Because the study included a small number of donors, the genetic and exposure-history diversity represented was limited. Sampling was restricted to blood, and TCR repertoires in tissues likely differ from the TCR repertoires found in blood. Pairwise subsampling led to the expectation that sequencing depth would affect the degree of clonotype sharing among donors.

At the junction V is shortened by 4 bases and J by 9 bases; bases outside the gene matches: 8. Via the germline V gene, CDR1 is ENHRY and CDR2 SYGVKD. Reading from cysteine to phenylalanine, the CDR3 counts 14 amino acids. The DNA shown is the 42-base CDR3, in frame from base 1. For the CD8 naive samples, CD45RO-negative cells were positively selected for CCR7, yielding a CD45RA+CCR7+ population from which TemRA cells were excluded. The donors were healthy, HIV-negative adults with no recently reported acute infections or vaccinations. Every donor was a Caucasian adult living in Nashville, Tennessee, USA. After blood collection by leukapheresis, PBMCs were isolated using Ficoll-Histopaque density gradient centrifugation and then cryopreserved in the vapor phase of liquid nitrogen. Purity and quantity of every magnetically sorted T cell population were checked by analytical flow cytometry. From each sorted fraction, genomic DNA was isolated and quantified by UV absorbance on a Nanodrop 2000c.

Sequencing was carried out using naive CD8+ T cells sorted from blood. The sample's cell subset or site label, in plain terms: CD45RA+CCR7+. This TCR was sampled from a man between 18 and 29 years old in good health. The chain was built from TRBV10-3 and TRBJ2-1; TRBD2 aligns with 8 central bases. Read as DNA, the sequence is TGTGCCATCAGTGTGTCAAGCGGGGGAAGTGAGCAGTTCTTC. It translates to CAISVSSGGSEQFF.